Listed here is a single T cell receptor beta chain. This clonotype was found a few times. No cognate antigen has been identified for it. Within one base of it there is no much larger clone, and no base qualities were kept. This entry comes from a study of T cell repertoires in cytomegalovirus infection (dated by TCRdb to the late 2010s). For the wider study: Donor HLA type was relevant to the analysis, because carriage of CMV infection together with the matching HLA type was indicated by public TCR beta signatures.

CDR1 and CDR2 were assigned from the germline V gene (reference sequence) as SGHNT and YYREEE. Taken from cysteine to phenylalanine, the CDR3 has 14 residues. Solely the CDR3 DNA is kept, with 42 bases framed from the first base. V and J lose 1 base and 0 bases, and a span of 7 bases separates them. The sample was run on an Illumina HiSeq 1500. TCRdb passed the public sequencing reads through fastp at Q25 and MiXCR, retaining productive beta sequences. Merged by CDR3 protein, the rows form single entries marked with the most common genes and DNA. Here the sample has about 300,000 distinct CDR3 sequences; roughly 24% occur a single time. The ten largest clones take up about 14% of the sample. Paper-wide results and their limitations: The ex vivo response was dominated by HLA-C-restricted CMV-specific TCR beta clonotypes, which also provided the single most frequent clonotype in two of eight donors. Cumulative frequency of public TCR beta family members discriminated carriers of CMV infection plus the relevant HLA type in this cohort and an independent approximately 370-donor cohort.

Material: PBMCs. The sequence was collected from a human donor in good health (CMV status not recorded). Some clones in this sample may be carry-over from other donors' samples. The chain uses TRBV5-4 and TRBJ1-1; a confident D gene designation cannot be given. The DNA reads as follows: TGTGCCAGCAGCTTGAACGGGTTGAACACTGAAGCTTTCTTT. This sequence encodes CASSLNGLNTEAFF.